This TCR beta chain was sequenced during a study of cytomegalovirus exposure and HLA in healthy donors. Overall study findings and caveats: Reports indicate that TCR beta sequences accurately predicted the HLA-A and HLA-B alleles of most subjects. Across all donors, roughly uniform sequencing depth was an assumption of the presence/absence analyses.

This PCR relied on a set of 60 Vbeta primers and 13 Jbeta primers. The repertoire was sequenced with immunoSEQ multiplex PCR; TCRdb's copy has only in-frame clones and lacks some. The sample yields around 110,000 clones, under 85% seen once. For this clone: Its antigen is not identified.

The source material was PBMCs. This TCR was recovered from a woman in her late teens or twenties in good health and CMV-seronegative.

The CDR3 DNA reads as TGTGCCATCAGCTTAGGAGCGGGGGGTGCAGATACGCAGTATTTT. It is translated as CAISLGAGGADTQYF. The chain carries TRBV10-3 and TRBJ2-3, with TRBD2 matching over 9 bases. This CDR3 region has 15 residues. The V gene end was trimmed by 6 bases and the J gene end by 4 bases; junction bases not matched to a gene: 8. Germline CDR1 ENHRY, CDR2 SYGVKD.